These T cell receptor beta chains were read from a single sample in a study of T cell changes during pregnancy in multiple sclerosis. The protocol was immunoSEQ multiplex PCR, while the TCRdb copy is restricted to in-frame clones and leaves out a portion. This sample has about 130,000 clones; about 96% occur once, and the top ten carry about 0.45%. The sequencing used peripheral blood, collected after pregnancy. These receptors all stem from a female donor with multiple sclerosis, enrolled in a pregnancy study. CDR3s include the opening cysteine and the closing phenylalanine or tryptophan. The order of the fields is V gene, CDR3 protein.

TRBV28 | CASSLGTSGRGTGELFF
TRBV5-1 | CASTSPGSYNEQFF
TRBV10-3 | CAISPWGGGELFF
TRBV5-1 | CASSLVQTSGGHNEQFF
TRBV19 | CASSTHHVGEADEQFF
TRBV19 | CASSPQGSRTEAFF
TRBV19 | CASSTRDSPYEQYF
TRBV15 | CATSRDRGGGRAGNEQFF
TRBV6-1 | CASSEARGQGNTIYF
TRBV2 | CASSGRAAGEQFF
TRBV27 | CASSGTGATDTQYF
TRBV28 | CASSSLRAGGELFF
TRBV6-4 | CASSRLAGAGELFF
TRBV18 | CASSPGLRSSGNTIYF
TRBV2 | CASNMGAGELFF
TRBV19 | CASSIASGIGTDTQYF
TRBV2 | CASTGVGAPADTQYF
TRBV28 | CASSSPRGMGNQPQHF
TRBV10-3 | CAIRTSGTNYNEQFF
TRBV13 | CASSPGTGQTGELFF
TRBV28 | CASSHFMGLAAETQYF
TRBV19 | CASSEGGTGFPYEQYF
TRBV27 | CASSYRDRGSEVFF
TRBV6-5 | CASSPDSIYGYTF
TRBV28 | CASSTLGKGLLF
TRBV5-4 | CASSLESAGNYGYTF
TRBV9 | CASSVIAGAEQFF
TRBV5-6 | CASSFPGQGAREQYF
TRBV28 | CASSPGETGGNF
TRBV11-2 | CASSPGTGSPYEQYF
TRBV7-8 | CASSRYKFTDTQYF
TRBV27 | CASTLGQGPYEQYF
TRBV25-1 | CASSDGGYQETQYF
TRBV28 | CASSLWFGQGSSGANVLTF
TRBV28 | CASSLGGLFSYEQYF
TRBV28 | CASSPKQGARTTLAGLAGREQYF
TRBV5-1 | CASSLSGLAGGIDTQYF
TRBV6-1 | CASTAPGTPRRQYF
TRBV19 | CASSIADPNEQFF
TRBV28 | CASSLGIDTEAFF
TRBV4-2 | CASSQVGGSGGAWGTGELFF
TRBV11-3 | CASSHGGNEQFF
TRBV5-1 | CASSFGGQGEKLFF
TRBV10-3 | CAIRGIASNQPQHF
TRBV6-5 | CASSHAQGASYEQYF
TRBV6-5 | CASSLLGRGEQYF